What follows is one T cell receptor (beta chain) and its context. The CDR3 has 15 amino acids. Germline loops: CDR1 LNHDA, CDR2 SQIVND (reference sequence). V lost 7 bases and J lost 4; bases outside the gene matches: 10. The data stem from a study of shared clonotypes between healthy human individuals. The table came from immunoSEQ multiplex PCR; TCRdb's copy has only in-frame clones and leaves some out. The data contain approximately 2.5 million clones, roughly 92% of them seen just once; the ten biggest clones take up more than 0.12%. Donors included only healthy HIV-negative adults lacking recent acute infections or vaccinations.

The chain is built from TRBV19 and TRBJ1-2, with 9 bases matching TRBD1. This receptor was taken from a man in his late teens or twenties in good health. Sequencing was done on a sample of naive CD4+ T cells sorted from blood. Indicated subset: CD45RA+ positively selected. DNA of the CDR3: TGTGCCAGTACCCTAGGGGACAGGGATGCCTATGGCTACACCTTC. It yields the protein CASTLGDRDAYGYTF.